Reported below is one TCR beta chain. The sorted-subset replicate PCRs were given roughly 200 ng DNA, which is roughly 30,000 T cell genomes. Data came from immunoSEQ multiplex PCR; TCRdb stores just in-frame clones and leaves some out. Of roughly 2 million clones listed, about 95% are singletons. Naive-designated CD8 cells lacked CD45RO, were positively enriched for CCR7, and omitted terminally differentiated effector memory CD45RA+ cells. Donors included only healthy HIV-negative adults lacking recent acute infections or vaccinations. This sample was taken from a study of shared clonotypes between healthy human individuals. Whole-study context: CD4 naive and CD4 memory each took three plates per donor, while CD8 naive took two and CD8 memory one.

The TCR was taken from a man between 18 and 29 years old in good health. The material sequenced was naive CD8+ T cells sorted from blood.

The CDR3 nucleotides read TGCGCCAGCAGCCCGGGACAGGGCATGGACAATGAGCAGTTCTTC. Translated, it gives CASSPGQGMDNEQFF. The chain uses TRBV4-1 and TRBJ2-1; the match to TRBD1 covers 9 bases. With V trimmed by 4 bases and J by 5 bases, 6 bases remained unmatched. The CDR3 sequence is 15 residues long. CDR1 is MGHRA, CDR2 YSYEKL, per germline.